The clone carrying this TCR beta chain came up many times. Antigen: not known. Researchers took RNA transcripts and amplified TCR beta CDR3 regions from them. First-round RT-PCR with HTBI primers preceded a second-round multiplex PCR. Each CDR3 protein is one row after TCRdb ran MiXCR on the multiplex PCR reads. The sample includes 150,000 to 200,000 distinct CDR3 sequences, roughly two fifths seen only once; the top ten take 8% to 9.5%. The data stem from a study of Graves' ophthalmopathy and Graves' hyperthyroidism. Notes on the study in general: Most thyroid clonotypes expanded beyond 0.001 frequency were also found in blood.

The specimen was peripheral blood. The clonotype originates from a man in his thirties or forties with Graves' ophthalmopathy.

CDR3 bases: TGTGCCAGCAGCCAAGGGGATAGGACTAGCGGGAGTTACGAGCAGTACTTC. Translation: CASSQGDRTSGSYEQYF. V usage is TRBV4-2 and J usage is TRBJ2-7; TRBD2 aligns across 13 bases. The CDR3 is made up of 17 amino acids. The junction had 7 bases not matched to a gene; V was cut back by 1 base and J by 4 bases. Germline V gives CDR1 LGHNA, CDR2 YNFKEQ.